A single sample gave rise to the 16 T cell receptor beta chains below, sequenced in a study of T cell changes during pregnancy in multiple sclerosis. Clones were sequenced by immunoSEQ multiplex PCR, and TCRdb holds only the in-frame ones, with some missing. This table holds 40,000 to 45,000 clones, 89% found once. Specimen: CD4+ T cells from peripheral blood mononuclear cells, collected in the first trimester of pregnancy. The receptors come from a female donor with multiple sclerosis, enrolled in a pregnancy study.

The chain couples TRBV4-2 to TRBJ2-5; 9 nucleotides line up with TRBD2. The CDR3 extends over 19 amino acids. Per germline, CDR1 LGHNA and CDR2 YNFKEQ. The V segment lost 0 bases and the J segment 5 bases; nucleotides outside the gene matches: 16. The DNA of the CDR3 is TGTGCCAGCAGCCAAGAACCTCCGAGGAGCGGGAGGTCGGGGGAGACCCAGTACTTC. Its translation: CASSQEPPRSGRSGETQYF.

The chain joins TRBV11-2 to TRBJ1-1; possible D gene TRBD1, 5 bases. The germline gives CDR1 SGHAT, CDR2 FQNNGV. CDR3 length: 14 amino acids. Trimming cost V 5 bases and J 7 bases, with 17 bases left between them. The CDR3, as DNA: TGTGCCAGCAGCCCAACGAGGGGAGGGTATGAAGCTTTCTTT. This codes for CASSPTRGGYEAFF.

The chain has TRBV9 and TRBJ2-1, with TRBD2 matching over 7 bases. Germline lookup yields CDR1 SGDLS and CDR2 YYNGEE. V dropped 0 bases and J dropped 12; count of bases not matched to a gene: 3. CDR3 size: 12 residues. CDR3 sequence (DNA): TGTGCCAGCAGCGTAGAAAGCGGGACGCAGTTCTTC. This encodes CASSVESGTQFF.

This clone showed up just a few times. The chain recombines TRBV27 with TRBJ1-1; D remains unclear. V was trimmed by 3 bases and J by 3 bases, leaving 8 bases between them. The CDR3 consists of 13 residues. Germline V gives CDR1 MNHEY, CDR2 SMNVEV (reference sequence). The CDR3 sequence: CASSFAVDTEAFF. In DNA, the CDR3 is TGTGCCAGCAGTTTCGCAGTGGACACTGAAGCTTTCTTT.

The CDR3 DNA reads as TGTGCCAGCAGCCAGAGACTAGCGGGAGAGACCCAGTACTTC. Translation gives CASSQRLAGETQYF. The chain links TRBV7-2 to TRBJ2-5; 10 nucleotides line up with TRBD2. CDR3 size: 14 residues. Germline V lookup: CDR1 SGHTA, CDR2 FQGNSA. V lost 5 bases to trimming and J lost 4 bases; unmatched junction nucleotides: 4.

V and J are TRBV7-6 and TRBJ1-2, with D maybe TRBD1 (6 bases). The CDR3 extends over 12 amino acids. Germline CDR1 and CDR2: SGHVS and FNYEAQ. V lost 1 base to trimming and J lost 7 bases, with 7 bases between them. The CDR3 spells CASSLGGPGYTF. CDR3 sequence (DNA): TGTGCCAGCAGCTTAGGGGGGCCTGGCTACACCTTC.

The chain couples TRBV5-1 to TRBJ2-5; 10 bases line up with TRBD2. The CDR3 spans 15 residues. Trimming cost V 1 base and J 5 bases; bases outside gene matches: 5. CDR1 and CDR2 from the germline V gene are SGHRS and YFSETQ. This CDR3 reads CASSLSLAGVETQYF. The CDR3 DNA is TGCGCCAGCAGCTTGTCCCTAGCGGGAGTTGAGACCCAGTACTTC.

The genes are TRBV2 and TRBJ2-2, with 10 bases identical to TRBD1. In germline, CDR1 is SNHLY, CDR2 FYNNEI. The junction had 12 bases not matched to a gene; V was cut back by 8 bases and J by 6 bases. CDR3 length: 16 amino acids. The CDR3 protein is CASGRIRTGGAGELFF. The CDR3 DNA reads TGTGCCAGCGGGCGAATAAGGACAGGGGGGGCCGGGGAGCTGTTTTTT.

CDR3 sequence: CASSTGNSERRGGQPQHF. In DNA form, the CDR3 reads TGTGCCAGCAGTACCGGGAATTCTGAACGACGGGGTGGTCAGCCCCAGCATTTT. The gene calls are TRBV6-4 and TRBJ1-5, with D uncertain. Trimming removed 5 bases from V and 6 bases from J, with 26 bases in between. Germline V gives CDR1 MRHNA, CDR2 SNTAGT. CDR3 size: 18 residues.

V usage is TRBV30 and J usage is TRBJ1-1; 10 nucleotides agree with TRBD1. CDR3 length equals 16 residues. Germline V gene lookup returns CDR1 GTSNPN and CDR2 SVGIG (reference sequence). The ends lost 5 bases at V and 4 bases at J; junction bases unmatched: 13. DNA of the CDR3: TGTGCCTGGGGCAAGAGGACAGGGGGGAAAGGCACTGAAGCTTTCTTT. This translates into CAWGKRTGGKGTEAFF.

The rearrangement joins TRBV10-3 to TRBJ2-3, with D possibly TRBD1 on 6 matching bases. This CDR3 region has 14 residues. Looked up from germline, CDR1 is ENHRY and CDR2 is SYGVKD. Trimming left V 3 bases short and J 4 bases short, with 11 bases between. The CDR3 coding sequence is TGTGCCATCAGTGACAGGGGAAAGGCAGATACGCAGTATTTT. Translated, it gives CAISDRGKADTQYF.

This chain links TRBV7-9 with TRBJ2-5, with D perhaps matching TRBD1 (5 bases). This CDR3 has 14 amino acids. CDR1 and CDR2 from the germline V gene are SEHNR and FQNEAQ (reference sequence). V was shortened by 5 bases and J by 5 bases, with 15 bases between the two germline ends. As DNA, the CDR3 is TGTGCCAGCAGCGCGGCCAGGGATGAGGAGACCCAGTACTTC. Translated: CASSAARDEETQYF.

The chain carries TRBV6-6 and TRBJ2-1; the D gene is possibly TRBD1 (6 bases). CDR3 length: 15 amino acids. With 6 bases removed from V and 0 bases from J, the gap between germline ends came to 12 bases. Looked up from germline, CDR1 is MNHNY and CDR2 is SVGAGI (reference sequence). CDR3 loop: CASSSGTLSYNEQFF. The DNA for the CDR3 is TGTGCCAGCAGCTCCGGGACACTCTCCTACAATGAGCAGTTCTTC.

The chain couples TRBV4-3 to TRBJ2-3; weak D call: TRBD1 (5 bases). CDR3 length equals 15 residues. Trimming removed 3 bases at V and 5 bases at J, with 15 bases between. Germline V gene sequence: CDR1 LGHNA, CDR2 YSLEER. The chain's CDR3 is CASSQSVTAGDTQYF. For the CDR3, the DNA is TGCGCCAGCAGCCAGTCTGTGACAGCAGGAGATACGCAGTATTTT.

The rearrangement uses TRBV10-1 and TRBJ2-3; TRBD2 agrees at 9 bases. The CDR3 is made up of 16 amino acids. In germline, CDR1 is WNHNN, CDR2 SYGVQD (reference sequence). Germline trimming cut 2 bases from V and 4 bases from J; bases unmatched to any gene: 7. The CDR3 region has the DNA TGCGCCAGCAGTGAGGGTCCCAGACTAGCGGCAGATACGCAGTATTTT. Protein sequence: CASSEGPRLAADTQYF.

This chain uses TRBV7-7 with TRBJ2-3, with D perhaps TRBD2 (6 bases). This CDR3 spans 17 amino acids. Germline V gene lookup returns CDR1 SSHAT and CDR2 FNYEAQ (reference sequence). Trimming pared 5 bases from V and 0 bases from J, leaving 18 bases between. The CDR3 sequence: CASSPGGGITSTDTQYF. CDR3 bases: TGTGCCAGCAGCCCCGGCGGCGGGATTACTAGCACAGATACGCAGTATTTT.